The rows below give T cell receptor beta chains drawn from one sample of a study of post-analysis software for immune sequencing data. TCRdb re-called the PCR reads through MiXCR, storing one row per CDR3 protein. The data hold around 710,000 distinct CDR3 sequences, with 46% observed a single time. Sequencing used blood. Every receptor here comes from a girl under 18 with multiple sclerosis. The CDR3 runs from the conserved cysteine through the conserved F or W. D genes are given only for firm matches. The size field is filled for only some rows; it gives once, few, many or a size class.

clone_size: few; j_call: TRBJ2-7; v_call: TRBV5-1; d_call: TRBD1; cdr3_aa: CASSFGTGKEFDEQYF; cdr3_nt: TGCGCCAGCAGCTTCGGGACAGGCAAAGAATTTGACGAGCAGTACTTC
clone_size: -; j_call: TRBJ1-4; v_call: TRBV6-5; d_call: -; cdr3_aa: CASSRMSGEKLFF; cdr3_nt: TGTGCCAGCAGTAGGATGTCCGGGGAAAAACTGTTTTTT
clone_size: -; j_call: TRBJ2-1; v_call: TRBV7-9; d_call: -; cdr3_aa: CASSGRSDEQFF; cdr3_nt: TGTGCCAGCAGCGGGCGAAGCGATGAGCAGTTCTTC
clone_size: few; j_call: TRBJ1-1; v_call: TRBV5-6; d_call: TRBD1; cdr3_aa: CASSLLQGVAEAFF; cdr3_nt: TGTGCCAGCAGCTTGTTGCAGGGGGTCGCTGAAGCTTTCTTT
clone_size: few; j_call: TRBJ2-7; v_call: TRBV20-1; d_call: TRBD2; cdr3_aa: CSASGTSGSSSYEQYF; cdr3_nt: TGCAGTGCTTCTGGGACTAGCGGTTCTAGCTCCTACGAGCAGTACTTC
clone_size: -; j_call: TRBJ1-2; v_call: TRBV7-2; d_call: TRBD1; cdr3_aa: CASSFKGLGQVPYGNYGYTF; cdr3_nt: TGTGCCAGCAGCTTTAAGGGGTTAGGACAGGTACCTTACGGCAACTATGGCTACACCTTC
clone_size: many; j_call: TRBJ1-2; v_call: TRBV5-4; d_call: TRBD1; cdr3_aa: CASSLPGQGNYGYTF; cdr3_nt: TGTGCCAGCAGCTTACCCGGACAGGGCAACTATGGCTACACCTTC
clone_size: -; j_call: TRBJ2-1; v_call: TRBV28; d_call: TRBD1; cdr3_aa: CASSRGDRVSRNEQFF; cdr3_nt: TGTGCCAGCAGCCGAGGGGACAGGGTATCGAGGAATGAGCAGTTCTTC
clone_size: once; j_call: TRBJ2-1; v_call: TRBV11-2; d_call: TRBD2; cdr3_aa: CASSSPKELAGYNEQFF; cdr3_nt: TGTGCCAGCAGCTCCCCAAAGGAACTAGCGGGGTACAATGAGCAGTTCTTC
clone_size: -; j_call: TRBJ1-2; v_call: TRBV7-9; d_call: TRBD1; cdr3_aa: CASSRQGQGDGYTF; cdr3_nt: TGTGCCAGCAGCCGACAGGGACAGGGCGATGGCTACACCTTC
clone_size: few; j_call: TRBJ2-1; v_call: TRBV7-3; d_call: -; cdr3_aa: CASSLVETNEQFF; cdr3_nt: TGTGCCAGCAGCTTAGTGGAGACGAATGAGCAGTTCTTC
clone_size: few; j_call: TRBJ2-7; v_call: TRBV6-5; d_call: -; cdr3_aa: CASSYSDSPYEQYF; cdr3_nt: TGTGCCAGCAGTTACTCGGACAGCCCCTACGAGCAGTACTTC
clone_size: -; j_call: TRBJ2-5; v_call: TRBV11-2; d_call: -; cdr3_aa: CASSLWVGVDFETQYF; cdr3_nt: TGTGCCAGCAGCTTATGGGTAGGGGTTGATTTTGAGACCCAGTACTTC
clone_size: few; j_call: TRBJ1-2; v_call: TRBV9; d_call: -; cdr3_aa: CASKGGYNYGYTF; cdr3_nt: TGTGCCAGCAAGGGGGGGTACAACTATGGCTACACCTTC
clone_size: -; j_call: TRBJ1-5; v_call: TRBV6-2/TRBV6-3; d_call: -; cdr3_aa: CASSYVGVGNQPQHF; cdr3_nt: TGTGCCAGCAGTTACGTAGGAGTGGGCAATCAGCCCCAGCATTTT
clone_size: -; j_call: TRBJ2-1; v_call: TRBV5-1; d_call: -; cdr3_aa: CASSLPGLYEQFF; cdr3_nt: TGCGCCAGCAGCTTGCCAGGGCTCTACGAGCAGTTCTTC
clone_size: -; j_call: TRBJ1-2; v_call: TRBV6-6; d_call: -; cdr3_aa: CASFWHQTGRGGYTF; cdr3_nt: TGTGCCAGCTTTTGGCATCAGACAGGCCGGGGGGGCTACACCTTC
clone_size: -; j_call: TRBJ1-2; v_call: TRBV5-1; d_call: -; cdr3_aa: CASSSQDNYGYTF; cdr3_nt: TGCGCCAGCAGTTCCCAGGACAACTATGGCTACACCTTC
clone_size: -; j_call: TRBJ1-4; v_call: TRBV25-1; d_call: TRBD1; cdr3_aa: CASGGPGQGSEKLFF; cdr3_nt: TGTGCCAGCGGTGGACCGGGACAGGGTTCTGAAAAACTGTTTTTT
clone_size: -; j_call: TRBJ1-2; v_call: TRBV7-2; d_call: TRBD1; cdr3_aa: CASQGASYGYTF; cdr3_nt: TGTGCCAGCCAGGGGGCAAGCTATGGCTACACCTTC
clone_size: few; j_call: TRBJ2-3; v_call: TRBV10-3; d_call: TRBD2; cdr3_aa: CATRGTSGRAVSTDTQYF; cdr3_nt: TGTGCCACGAGAGGGACTAGCGGGAGGGCCGTAAGCACAGATACGCAGTATTTT
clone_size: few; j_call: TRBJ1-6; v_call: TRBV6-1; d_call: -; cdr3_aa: CASSEFQGDIYNSPLHF; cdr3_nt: TGTGCCAGCAGTGAATTTCAGGGCGACATCTATAATTCACCCCTCCACTTT
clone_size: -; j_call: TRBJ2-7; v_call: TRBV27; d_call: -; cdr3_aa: CASSLSPGGFYEQYF; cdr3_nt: TGTGCCAGCAGTTTATCCCCGGGGGGCTTCTACGAGCAGTACTTC
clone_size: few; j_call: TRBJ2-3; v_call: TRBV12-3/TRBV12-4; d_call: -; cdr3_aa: CASTTPDPGPSDTQYF; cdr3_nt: TGTGCCAGCACGACGCCCGACCCAGGGCCATCCGATACGCAGTATTTT
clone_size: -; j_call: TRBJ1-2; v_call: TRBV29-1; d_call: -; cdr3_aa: CSVEGQDNYGYTF; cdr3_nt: TGCAGCGTTGAAGGACAGGATAACTATGGCTACACCTTC
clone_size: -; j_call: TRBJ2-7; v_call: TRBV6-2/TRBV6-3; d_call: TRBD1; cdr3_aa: CASSYSITLEDRSYEQYF; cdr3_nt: TGTGCCAGCAGTTACTCGATTACGTTGGAGGACAGGAGCTACGAGCAGTACTTC
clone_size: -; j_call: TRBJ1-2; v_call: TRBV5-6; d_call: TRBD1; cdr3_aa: CASSLLTGGTYGYTF; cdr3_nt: TGTGCCAGCAGCTTGTTGACAGGGGGCACCTATGGCTACACCTTC
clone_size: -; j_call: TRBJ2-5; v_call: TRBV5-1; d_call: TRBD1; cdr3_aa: CASSTYRGHQETQYF; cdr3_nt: TGCGCCAGCAGCACGTACAGGGGGCACCAAGAGACCCAGTACTTC
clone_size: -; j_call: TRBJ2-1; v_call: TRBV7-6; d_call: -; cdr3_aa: CASSLRSQAPGNEQFF; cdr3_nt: TGTGCCAGCAGCTTGAGATCCCAGGCTCCTGGCAATGAGCAGTTCTTC
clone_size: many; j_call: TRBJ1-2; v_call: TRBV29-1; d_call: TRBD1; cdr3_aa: CSVGDSGGNYGYTF; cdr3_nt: TGCAGCGTTGGGGACAGCGGGGGCAACTATGGCTACACCTTC
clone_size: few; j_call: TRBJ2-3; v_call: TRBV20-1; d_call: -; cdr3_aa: CSARDPSADRPDTQYF; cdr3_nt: TGCAGTGCTAGAGATCCGTCGGCTGACCGGCCAGATACGCAGTATTTT
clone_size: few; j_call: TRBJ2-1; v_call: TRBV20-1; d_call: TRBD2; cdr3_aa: CSASSTGGPWEQFF; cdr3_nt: TGCAGTGCTAGTTCAACGGGAGGGCCGTGGGAGCAGTTCTTC
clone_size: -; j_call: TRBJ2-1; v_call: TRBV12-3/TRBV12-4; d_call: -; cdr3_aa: CASTLRTSSYNEQFF; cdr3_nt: TGTGCCAGCACCCTCCGGACTTCCTCCTACAATGAGCAGTTCTTC
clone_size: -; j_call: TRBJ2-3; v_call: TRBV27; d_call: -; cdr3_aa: CASIGQPRGSQYF; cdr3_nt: TGTGCCAGCATAGGGCAGCCCCGAGGATCGCAGTATTTT
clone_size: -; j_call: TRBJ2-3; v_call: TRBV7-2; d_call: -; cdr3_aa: CASSSEKGRAWDTQYF; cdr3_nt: TGTGCCAGCAGCTCCGAGAAAGGCCGTGCGTGGGATACGCAGTATTTT
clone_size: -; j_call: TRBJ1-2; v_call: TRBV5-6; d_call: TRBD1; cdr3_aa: CASSTYDRGRARGYTF; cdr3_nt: TGTGCCAGCAGCACATATGACAGGGGCCGAGCTAGGGGCTACACCTTC
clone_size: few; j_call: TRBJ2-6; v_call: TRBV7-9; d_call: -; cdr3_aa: CASSLRDISGANVLTF; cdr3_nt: TGTGCCAGCAGCTTAAGGGACATCTCTGGGGCCAACGTCCTGACTTTC
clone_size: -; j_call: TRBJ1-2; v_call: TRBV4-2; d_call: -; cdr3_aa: CASSQAPGHPDTWTRGYTF; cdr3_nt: TGTGCCAGCAGCCAAGCTCCGGGACACCCGGACACCTGGACGAGAGGCTACACCTTC
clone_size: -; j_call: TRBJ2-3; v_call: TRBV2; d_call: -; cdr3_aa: CVSSDSFSTDTQYF; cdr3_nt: TGTGTCAGCAGTGACTCTTTCTCCACAGATACGCAGTATTTT
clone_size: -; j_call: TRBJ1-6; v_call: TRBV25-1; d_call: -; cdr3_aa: CASAQGRDNSPLHF; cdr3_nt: TGTGCCAGTGCGCAAGGCAGAGATAATTCACCCCTCCACTTT
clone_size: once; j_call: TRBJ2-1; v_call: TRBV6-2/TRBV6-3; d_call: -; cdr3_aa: CASRGRTHNEQFF; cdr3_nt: TGTGCCAGCAGGGGTAGGACTCACAATGAGCAGTTCTTC
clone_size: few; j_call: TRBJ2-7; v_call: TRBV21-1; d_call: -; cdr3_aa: CASSNKRGSYEQYF; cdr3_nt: TGTGCCAGCAGCAACAAGCGAGGGTCCTACGAGCAGTACTTC
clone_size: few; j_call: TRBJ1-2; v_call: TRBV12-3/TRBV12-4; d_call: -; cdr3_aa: CASSLAIIVAGADGGYTF; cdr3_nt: TGTGCCAGCAGTTTAGCCATCATTGTCGCGGGGGCGGACGGTGGCTACACCTTC
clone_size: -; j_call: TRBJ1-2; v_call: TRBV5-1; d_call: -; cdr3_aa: CASSPSQGAYTF; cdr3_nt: TGCGCCAGCAGCCCGTCACAGGGAGCCTACACCTTC
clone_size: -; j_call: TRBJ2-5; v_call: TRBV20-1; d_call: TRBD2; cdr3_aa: CSARDKSREGHQETQYF; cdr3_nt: TGCAGTGCTAGGGATAAGTCCAGGGAGGGCCACCAAGAGACCCAGTACTTC
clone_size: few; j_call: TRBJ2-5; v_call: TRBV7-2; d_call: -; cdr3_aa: CASSLGAGIRETQYF; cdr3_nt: TGTGCCAGCAGCTTAGGGGCAGGGATTCGGGAGACCCAGTACTTC
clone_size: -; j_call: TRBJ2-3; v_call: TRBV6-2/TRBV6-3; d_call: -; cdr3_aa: CASSYRLAPTDTQYF; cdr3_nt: TGTGCCAGCAGTTATCGGCTAGCACCCACAGATACGCAGTATTTT
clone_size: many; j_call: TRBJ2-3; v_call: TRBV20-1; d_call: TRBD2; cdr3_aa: CSAPLLAGVGDTQYF; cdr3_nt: TGCAGTGCTCCACTCCTAGCGGGAGTAGGGGATACGCAGTATTTT
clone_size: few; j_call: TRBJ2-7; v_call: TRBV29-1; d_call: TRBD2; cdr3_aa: CSVILAGGSYYEQYF; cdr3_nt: TGCAGCGTTATACTAGCGGGAGGTTCTTACTACGAGCAGTACTTC
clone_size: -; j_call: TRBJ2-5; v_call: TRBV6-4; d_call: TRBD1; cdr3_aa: CASFIEVEDRGLAETQYF; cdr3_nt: TGTGCCAGCTTTATCGAGGTCGAGGACAGGGGGCTGGCAGAGACCCAGTACTTC
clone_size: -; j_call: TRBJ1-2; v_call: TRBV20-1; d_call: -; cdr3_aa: CSARDLRGNDGYTF; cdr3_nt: TGCAGTGCTAGAGATCTCAGAGGGAACGATGGCTACACCTTC
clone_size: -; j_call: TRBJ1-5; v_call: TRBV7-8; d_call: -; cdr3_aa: CASSYYPGGESQPQHF; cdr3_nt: TGTGCCAGCAGCTACTACCCCGGGGGTGAGAGTCAGCCCCAGCATTTT